Below, 14 T cell receptor beta chains from the same sample are listed, as sequenced in a study of cytomegalovirus exposure and HLA in healthy donors. The PCR ran on 60 Vbeta and 13 Jbeta primers. Assay: immunoSEQ multiplex PCR; the TCRdb copy retains only in-frame clones and omits some. The sample consists of 120,000 or so clones, over 75% of them appearing once. Specimen: PBMCs. All receptors come from a young man in good health and CMV-seropositive.

In this sample, this clone turned up once. V usage is TRBV27 and J usage is TRBJ2-3; D not resolved. V shed 6 bases and J shed 0 bases, with 7 bases lying between them. CDR1 is MNHEY and CDR2 is SMNVEV in the germline V gene (reference sequence). This CDR3 contains 13 residues. The CDR3 here is CASRASSTDTQYF. The CDR3 nucleotides read TGTGCCAGCAGAGCATCAAGCACAGATACGCAGTATTTT.

About this clone: This sample includes further DNA sequences coding for the same CDR3. The chain carries TRBV2 and TRBJ1-2; D possibly corresponds to TRBD1 (5 bases). Germline V gene lookup returns CDR1 SNHLY and CDR2 FYNNEI. CDR3 length: 12 amino acids. Trimming pared 3 bases from V and 4 bases from J, leaving 6 bases between. CDR3 sequence (DNA): TGTGCCAGCAGTGAGCAGGGCTATGGCTACACCTTC. Its protein is CASSEQGYGYTF.

The V call is TRBV2, the J call TRBJ1-1; 9 nucleotides line up with TRBD1. This CDR3 region has 16 residues. In germline, CDR1 is SNHLY, CDR2 FYNNEI. Trimming at V came to 0 bases and at J to 6 bases, leaving 8 bases not matched to a gene. The CDR3 here is CASSEAGTGMVAEAFF. In nucleotides, the CDR3 is TGTGCCAGCAGTGAAGCCGGGACAGGGATGGTAGCTGAAGCTTTCTTT.

This sequence joins TRBV27 and TRBJ2-5; 7 bases agree with TRBD1. TRBJ2-7 explains the end of the DNA better; the J call may be wrong. The CDR3 is made up of 14 amino acids. Per the germline V gene, CDR1 is MNHEY and CDR2 is SMNVEV (reference sequence). For the CDR3, the DNA is TGTGCCAGCAGCCCGGGACAGCGACCCTACGAGCAGTACTTC. It specifies CASSPGQRPYEQYF.

The chain is built from TRBV13 and TRBJ1-1; 7 nucleotides agree with TRBD1. CDR1 and CDR2 (germline): PRHDT, FYEKMQ (reference sequence). J was trimmed by 6 bases and V by 5 bases; bases with no gene match: 6. There are 13 residues in the CDR3. The CDR3 loop is CASSVQGPAEAFF. The CDR3 DNA reads TGTGCCAGCAGCGTACAGGGGCCAGCTGAAGCTTTCTTT.

This chain uses TRBV18 with TRBJ2-4; 7 bases map to TRBD2. V shed 1 base and J 2 bases; nucleotides not matched to a gene: 2. The germline V gene has CDR1 KGHSH and CDR2 LQKENI. CDR3 length: 15 amino acids. The CDR3 spells CASSPQGLTKNIQYF. Here the CDR3 DNA reads TGTGCCAGCTCACCACAGGGACTAACCAAAAACATTCAGTACTTC. Using reference TRBV18 and TRBJ2-4 for the parts outside the CDR3, the full variable domain is NAGVMQNPRHLVRRRGQEARLRCSPMKGHSHVYWYRQLPEEGLKFMVYLQKENIIDESGMPKERFSAEFPKEGPSILRIQQVVRGDSAAYFCASSPQGLTKNIQYFGAGTRLSVL.

The count of this clone is one. The rearrangement joins TRBV27 to TRBJ1-6; no definite D call. From germline, CDR1 is MNHEY and CDR2 SMNVEV (reference sequence). CDR3 length: 12 amino acids. V was shortened by 7 bases and J by 7 bases, with 8 bases between the two germline ends. CDR3 region: CASKDLNSPLHF. The DNA for the CDR3 is TGTGCCAGCAAAGACTTAAATTCACCCCTCCACTTT.

V usage is TRBV30 and J usage is TRBJ1-4; D remains unclear. This CDR3 has 15 amino acids. V was clipped by 0 bases and J by 8 bases, with 16 bases between them. Germline loops: CDR1 GTSNPN, CDR2 SVGIG (reference sequence). CDR3 sequence: CAWSVGTVPPEKLFF. DNA for the CDR3: TGTGCCTGGAGTGTAGGAACAGTCCCACCGGAAAAACTGTTTTTT.

The chain carries TRBV5-1 and TRBJ2-3; perhaps TRBD2 as D (5 bases). The ends were cut back, 0 bases at V and 9 bases at J, with 14 bases in the middle. This CDR3 contains 14 residues. Germline CDR1 is SGHRS and CDR2 is YFSETQ. The CDR3 reads CASSLEREGPTQYF. The CDR3 DNA reads as TGCGCCAGCAGCTTGGAACGAGAGGGCCCAACGCAGTATTTT.

This chain connects TRBV5-1 to TRBJ2-5; D is unclear. This CDR3 region has 14 residues. CDR1 and CDR2 from the germline V gene are SGHRS and YFSETQ. V shed 0 bases and J shed 4 bases, with 10 bases lying between them. The DNA of the CDR3 is TGCGCCAGCAGCTTGGATGCGAGTTTAGAGACCCAGTACTTC. Translating gives CASSLDASLETQYF.

The V gene is TRBV7-6, the J gene TRBJ2-1, with D maybe TRBD2 (6 bases). The V gene lost 5 bases and the J gene lost 8 bases, with 22 bases spanning the gap. Germline CDR1 SGHVS, CDR2 FNYEAQ. CDR3 size: 16 residues. In nucleotides, the CDR3 is TGTGCCAGCAGCCCCGCCTCCGGGAGAGGGAAGCATGAGCAGTTCTTC. This translates into CASSPASGRGKHEQFF.

This chain uses TRBV11-2 with TRBJ1-4, with 7 nucleotides matching TRBD1. Germline V gives CDR1 SGHAT, CDR2 FQNNGV. The CDR3 consists of 14 residues. V dropped 6 bases and J dropped 8; count of bases not matched to a gene: 9. CDR3 in DNA: TGTGCCAGCAGGACGACAGGGCTAGGGGAAAAACTGTTTTTT. It is translated as CASRTTGLGEKLFF.

The J gene is TRBJ1-6, the V gene TRBV27; D is uncertain. Germline values: CDR1 MNHEY, CDR2 SMNVEV (reference sequence). V was pared by 3 bases and J by 9 bases, with 6 bases between. This CDR3 comprises 12 residues. In nucleotides, the CDR3 is TGTGCCAGCAGTTTCCTGCGTTCACCCCTCCACTTT. Translated, it gives CASSFLRSPLHF.

The chain carries TRBV9 and TRBJ1-6, with D unresolved. This CDR3 has 16 amino acids. The germline V gene has CDR1 SGDLS and CDR2 YYNGEE. The V gene lost 3 bases and the J gene lost 2 bases, with 12 bases spanning the gap. The CDR3 DNA reads TGTGCCAGCAGCGCCTCCCCCCTTACCTATAATTCACCCCTCCACTTT. This sequence encodes CASSASPLTYNSPLHF.